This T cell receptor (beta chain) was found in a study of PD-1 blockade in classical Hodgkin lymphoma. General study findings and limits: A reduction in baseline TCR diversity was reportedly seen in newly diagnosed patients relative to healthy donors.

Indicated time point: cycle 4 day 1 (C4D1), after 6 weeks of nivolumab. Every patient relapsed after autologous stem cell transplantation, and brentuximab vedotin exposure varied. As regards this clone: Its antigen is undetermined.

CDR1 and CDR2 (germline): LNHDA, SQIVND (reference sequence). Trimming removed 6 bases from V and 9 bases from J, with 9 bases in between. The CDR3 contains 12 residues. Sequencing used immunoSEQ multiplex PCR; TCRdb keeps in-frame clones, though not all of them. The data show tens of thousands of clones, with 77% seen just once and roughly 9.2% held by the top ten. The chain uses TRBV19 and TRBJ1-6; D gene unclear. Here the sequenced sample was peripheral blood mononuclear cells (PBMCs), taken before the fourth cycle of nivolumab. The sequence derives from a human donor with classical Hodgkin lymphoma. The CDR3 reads CASSKEISPLHF. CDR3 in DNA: TGTGCCAGTAGCAAGGAGATTTCACCCCTCCACTTT. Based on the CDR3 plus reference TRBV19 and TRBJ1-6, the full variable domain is DGGITQSPKYLFRKEGQNVTLSCEQNLNHDAMYWYRQDPGQGLRLIYYSQIVNDFQKGDIAEGYSVSREKKESFPLTVTSAQKNPTAFYLCASSKEISPLHFGNGTRLTVT.